This TCR beta chain was sequenced for a study of T cells in Graves' hyperthyroidism and ophthalmopathy. This clonotype appeared many times. Antigen: not known. RNA transcripts provided the source from which TCR beta CDR3 regions were amplified. The primer set for the first-round RT-PCR of the TCR CDR3 was HTBI. Each CDR3 protein is one row after TCRdb ran MiXCR on the multiplex PCR reads. Of fewer than 500,000 distinct CDR3 sequences listed, 14% to 15% were seen once; the top ten hold around 13%. The V end lost 4 bases, the J end lost 4 bases, and 11 bases lay between the germline ends. Germline V gene lookup returns CDR1 SGHRS and CDR2 YFSETQ. The CDR3 extends over 13 amino acids. Overall study findings and caveats: In the analysis, a 13 V-J model separated ophthalmopathy from stable hyperthyroidism.

This TCR was sampled from a man between 18 and 35 years old with Graves' ophthalmopathy. The sample comprised blood. J is TRBJ2-5 and V is TRBV5-1, with a tentative D call TRBD1 (6 bases). The CDR3 coding sequence is TGCGCCAGCAGCGGGGGCGCGGGAGAGACCCAGTACTTC. Translating it yields CASSGGAGETQYF.